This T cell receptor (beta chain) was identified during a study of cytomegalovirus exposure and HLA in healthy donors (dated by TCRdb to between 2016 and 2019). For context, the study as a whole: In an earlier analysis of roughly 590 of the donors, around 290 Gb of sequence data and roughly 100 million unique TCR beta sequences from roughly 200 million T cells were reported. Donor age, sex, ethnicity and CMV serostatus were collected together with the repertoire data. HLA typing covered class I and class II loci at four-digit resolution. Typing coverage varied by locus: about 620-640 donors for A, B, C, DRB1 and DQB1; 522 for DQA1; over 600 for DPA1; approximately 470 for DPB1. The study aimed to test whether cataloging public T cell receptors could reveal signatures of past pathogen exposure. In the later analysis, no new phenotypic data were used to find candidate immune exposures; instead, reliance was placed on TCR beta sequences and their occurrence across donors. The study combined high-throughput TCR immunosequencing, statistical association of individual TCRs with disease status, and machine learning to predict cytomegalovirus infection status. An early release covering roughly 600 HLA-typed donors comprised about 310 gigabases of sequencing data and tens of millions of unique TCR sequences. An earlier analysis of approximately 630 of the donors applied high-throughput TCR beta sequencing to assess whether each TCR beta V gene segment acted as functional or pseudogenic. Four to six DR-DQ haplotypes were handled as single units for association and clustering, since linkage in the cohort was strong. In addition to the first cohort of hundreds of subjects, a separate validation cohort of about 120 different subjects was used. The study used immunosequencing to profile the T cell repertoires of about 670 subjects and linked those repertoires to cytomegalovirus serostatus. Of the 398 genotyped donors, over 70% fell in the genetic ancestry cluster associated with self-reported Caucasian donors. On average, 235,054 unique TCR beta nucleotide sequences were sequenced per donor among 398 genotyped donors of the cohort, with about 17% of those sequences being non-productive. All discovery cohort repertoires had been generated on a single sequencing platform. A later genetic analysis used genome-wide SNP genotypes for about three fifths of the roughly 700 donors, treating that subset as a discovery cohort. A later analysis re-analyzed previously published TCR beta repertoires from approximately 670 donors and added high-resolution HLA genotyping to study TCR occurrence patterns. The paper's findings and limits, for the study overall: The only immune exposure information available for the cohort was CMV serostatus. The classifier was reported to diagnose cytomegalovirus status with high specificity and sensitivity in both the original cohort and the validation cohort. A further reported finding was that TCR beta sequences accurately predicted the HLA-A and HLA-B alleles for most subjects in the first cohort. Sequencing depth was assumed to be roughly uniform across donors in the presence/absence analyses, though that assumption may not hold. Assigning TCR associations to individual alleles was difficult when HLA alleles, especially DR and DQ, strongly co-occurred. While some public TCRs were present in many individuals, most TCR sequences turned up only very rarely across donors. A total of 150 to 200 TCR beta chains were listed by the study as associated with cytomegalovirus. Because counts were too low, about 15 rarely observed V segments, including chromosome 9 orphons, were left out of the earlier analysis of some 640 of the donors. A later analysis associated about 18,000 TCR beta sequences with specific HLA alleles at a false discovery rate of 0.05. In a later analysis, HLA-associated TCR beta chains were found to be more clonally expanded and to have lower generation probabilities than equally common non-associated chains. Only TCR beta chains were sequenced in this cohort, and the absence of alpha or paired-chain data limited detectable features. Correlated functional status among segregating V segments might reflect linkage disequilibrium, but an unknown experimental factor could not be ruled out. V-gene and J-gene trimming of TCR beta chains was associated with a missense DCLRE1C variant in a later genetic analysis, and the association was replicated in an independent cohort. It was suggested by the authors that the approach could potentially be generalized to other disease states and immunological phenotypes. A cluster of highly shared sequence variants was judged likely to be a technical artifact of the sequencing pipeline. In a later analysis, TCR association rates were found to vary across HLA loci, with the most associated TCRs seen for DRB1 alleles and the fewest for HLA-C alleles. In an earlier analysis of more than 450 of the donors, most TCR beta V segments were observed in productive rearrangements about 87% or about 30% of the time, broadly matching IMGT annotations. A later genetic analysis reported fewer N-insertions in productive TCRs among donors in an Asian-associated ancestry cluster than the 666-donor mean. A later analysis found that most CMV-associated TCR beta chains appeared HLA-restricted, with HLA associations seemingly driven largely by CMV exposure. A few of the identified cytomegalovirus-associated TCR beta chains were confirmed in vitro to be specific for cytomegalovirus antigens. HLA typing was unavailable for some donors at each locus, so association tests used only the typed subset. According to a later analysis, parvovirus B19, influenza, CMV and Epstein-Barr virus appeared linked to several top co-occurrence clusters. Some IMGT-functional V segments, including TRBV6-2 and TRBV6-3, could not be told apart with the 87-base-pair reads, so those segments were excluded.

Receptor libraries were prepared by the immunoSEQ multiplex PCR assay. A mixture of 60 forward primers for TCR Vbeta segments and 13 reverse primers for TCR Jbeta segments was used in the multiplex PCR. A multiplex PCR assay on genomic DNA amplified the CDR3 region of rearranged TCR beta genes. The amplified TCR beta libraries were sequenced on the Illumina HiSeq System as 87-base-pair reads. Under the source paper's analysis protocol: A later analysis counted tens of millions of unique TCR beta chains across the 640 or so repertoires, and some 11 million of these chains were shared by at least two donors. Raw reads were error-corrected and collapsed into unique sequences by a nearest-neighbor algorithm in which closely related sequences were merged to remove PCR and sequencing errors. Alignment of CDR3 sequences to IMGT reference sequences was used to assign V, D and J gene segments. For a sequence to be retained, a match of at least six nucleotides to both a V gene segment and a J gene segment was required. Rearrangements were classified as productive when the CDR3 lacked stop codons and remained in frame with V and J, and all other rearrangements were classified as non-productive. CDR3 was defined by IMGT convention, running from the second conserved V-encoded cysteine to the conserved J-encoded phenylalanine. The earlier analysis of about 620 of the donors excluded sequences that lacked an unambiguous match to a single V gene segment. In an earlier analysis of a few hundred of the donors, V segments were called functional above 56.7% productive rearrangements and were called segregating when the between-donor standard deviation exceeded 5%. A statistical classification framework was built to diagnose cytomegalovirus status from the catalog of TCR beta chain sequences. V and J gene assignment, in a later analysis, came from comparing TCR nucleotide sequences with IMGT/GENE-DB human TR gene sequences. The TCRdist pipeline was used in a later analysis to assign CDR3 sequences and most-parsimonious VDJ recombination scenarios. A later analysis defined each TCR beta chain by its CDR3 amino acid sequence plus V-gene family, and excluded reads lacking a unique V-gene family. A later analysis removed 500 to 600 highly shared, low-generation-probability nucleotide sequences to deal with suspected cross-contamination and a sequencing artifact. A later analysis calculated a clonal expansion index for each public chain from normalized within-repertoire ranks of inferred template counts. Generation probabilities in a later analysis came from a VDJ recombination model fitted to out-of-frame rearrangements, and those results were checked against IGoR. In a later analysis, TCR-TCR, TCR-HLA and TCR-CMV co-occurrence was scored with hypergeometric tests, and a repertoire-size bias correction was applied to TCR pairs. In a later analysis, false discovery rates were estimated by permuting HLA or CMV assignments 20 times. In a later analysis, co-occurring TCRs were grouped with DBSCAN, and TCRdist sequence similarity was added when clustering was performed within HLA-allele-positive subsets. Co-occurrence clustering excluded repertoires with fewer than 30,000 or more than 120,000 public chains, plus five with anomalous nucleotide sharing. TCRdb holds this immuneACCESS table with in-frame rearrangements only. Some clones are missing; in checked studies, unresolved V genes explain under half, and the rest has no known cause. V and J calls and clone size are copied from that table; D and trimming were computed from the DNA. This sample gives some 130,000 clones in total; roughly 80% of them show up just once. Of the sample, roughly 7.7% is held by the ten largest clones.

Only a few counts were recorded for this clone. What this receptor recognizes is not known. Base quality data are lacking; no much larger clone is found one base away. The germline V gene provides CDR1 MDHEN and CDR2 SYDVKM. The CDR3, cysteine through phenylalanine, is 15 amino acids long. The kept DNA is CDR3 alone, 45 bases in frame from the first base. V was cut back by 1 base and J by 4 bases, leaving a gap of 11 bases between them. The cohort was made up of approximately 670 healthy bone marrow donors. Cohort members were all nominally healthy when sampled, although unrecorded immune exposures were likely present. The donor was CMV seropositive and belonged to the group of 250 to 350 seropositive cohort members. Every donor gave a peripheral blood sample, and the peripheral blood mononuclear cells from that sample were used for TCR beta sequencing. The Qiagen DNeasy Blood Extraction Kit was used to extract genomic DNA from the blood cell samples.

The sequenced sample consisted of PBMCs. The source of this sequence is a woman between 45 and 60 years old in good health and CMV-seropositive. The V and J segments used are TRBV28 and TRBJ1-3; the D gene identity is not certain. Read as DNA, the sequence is TGTGCCAGCAGTTTATTAGGGATAGCGGGAAACACCATATATTTT. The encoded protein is CASSLLGIAGNTIYF.